One and the same sample provided the 26 T cell receptor beta chains below, sequenced in a study of cytomegalovirus exposure and HLA in healthy donors. The PCR made use of 60 Vbeta and 13 Jbeta primers. Sequenced by immunoSEQ multiplex PCR; TCRdb stores in-frame clones only, minus some. The sample contains some 140,000 clones, 70% to 80% of which appear only once. The sample taken for sequencing was PBMCs. These receptors were obtained from a woman aged 40 to 49 in good health and CMV-seronegative.

The J gene is TRBJ1-1, the V gene TRBV10-3; no reliable D call. Germline CDR1 ENHRY, CDR2 SYGVKD. Deletions cut 4 bases from V and 0 bases from J, with 3 bases between. CDR3 size: 12 residues. The CDR3 loop is CAISAVNTEAFF. The CDR3 bases are TGTGCCATCAGTGCAGTGAACACTGAAGCTTTCTTT.

This clone showed up just a few times. J is TRBJ1-4 and V is TRBV6-5; D is ambiguous. V was pared by 6 bases and J by 6 bases, with 11 bases between. CDR1 is MNHEY and CDR2 is SVGAGI in the germline V gene. The CDR3 contains 13 residues. DNA of the CDR3: TGTGCCAGCAGCGGGCGAGGGTATGAAAAACTGTTTTTT. It translates to CASSGRGYEKLFF.

The CDR3: CASSLSDRAYGYTF. CDR3 nucleotides: TGTGCCAGCAGCTTATCCGACAGGGCCTACGGCTACACCTTC. The V and J genes are TRBV7-6 and TRBJ1-2, with TRBD1 identical over 7 bases. Trimming at V came to 2 bases and at J to 8 bases, leaving 8 bases not matched to a gene. The CDR3 is 14 residues long. CDR1 SGHVS and CDR2 FNYEAQ come from the germline V gene. Using reference TRBV7-6 and TRBJ1-2 for the parts outside the CDR3, the full variable domain is GAGVSQSPRYKVTKRGQDVALRCDPISGHVSLYWYRQALGQGPEFLTYFNYEAQQDKSGLPNDRFSAERPEGSISTLTIQRTEQRDSAMYRCASSLSDRAYGYTFGSGTRLTVV.

The chain combines TRBV27 with TRBJ2-5, with TRBD1 as a possible D gene (5 bases). This CDR3 contains 15 residues. V was clipped by 4 bases and J by 0 bases, with 12 bases between them. Looked up from germline, CDR1 is MNHEY and CDR2 is SMNVEV (reference sequence). CDR3 region: CASSSGRQYQETQYF. The CDR3 region has the DNA TGTGCCAGCAGTTCCGGTAGACAGTACCAAGAGACCCAGTACTTC.

V gene TRBV29-1 combines with J gene TRBJ2-2; tentative D call: TRBD2 (5 bases). The germline CDR1 and CDR2 sequences are SQVTM and ANQGSEA. Trimming shortened V by 7 bases and J by 3 bases, and 9 bases separated the two germline ends. This CDR3 contains 12 residues. DNA for the CDR3: TGCAGCGCCTGGACTCACACCGGGGAGCTGTTTTTT. This translates into CSAWTHTGELFF.

The genes are TRBV6-5 and TRBJ1-2; perhaps TRBD1 as D (6 bases). V lost 6 bases, J lost 0 bases, and 11 bases lay in between. CDR1 MNHEY and CDR2 SVGAGI come from the germline V gene. The CDR3 has 14 residues. CDR3 sequence (DNA): TGTGCCAGCAGAGAGACAGGTTCTAACTATGGCTACACCTTC. Protein: CASRETGSNYGYTF.

About this clone: The germline gene is not matched at one end of the junction; a read error may be the cause. The V gene is TRBV5-1, the J gene TRBJ1-2, with 8 bases aligning to TRBD1. The CDR3 is 15 residues long. Germline CDR1 is SGHRS and CDR2 is YFSETQ. The DNA for the CDR3 is TGCGCCAGCAGCCCCGGACAGGGTATTAATTTCGAAGGGTTCTTC. Protein: CASSPGQGINFEGFF.

The chain employs TRBV28 and TRBJ1-2; 8 bases match TRBD1. The V segment lost 5 bases and the J segment 6 bases; nucleotides outside the gene matches: 17. Germline CDR1 reads MDHEN; CDR2 reads SYDVKM. The CDR3 runs to 17 residues. DNA for the CDR3: TGTGCCAGCAGTGTAGACGGTCCCGGCAGGGGGCAAGATGGCTACACCTTC. Protein sequence: CASSVDGPGRGQDGYTF.

V usage is TRBV5-1 and J usage is TRBJ2-1, with 7 bases lining up with TRBD2. CDR3 length: 18 amino acids. The trim removed 0 bases at V and 7 bases at J, leaving 16 bases unmatched. CDR1 is SGHRS, CDR2 YFSETQ, per germline. DNA for the CDR3: TGCGCCAGCAGCTTGGGCCTGGCGGGAGCCGGGGGTGATAATGAGCAGTTCTTC. This codes for CASSLGLAGAGGDNEQFF.

The chain links TRBV7-9 to TRBJ1-2; D might be TRBD1 (6 bases). The V gene lost 2 bases and the J gene lost 3 bases, with 13 bases spanning the gap. The germline gives CDR1 SEHNR, CDR2 FQNEAQ (reference sequence). CDR3 length equals 15 residues. The CDR3: CASSLKQTGYYGYTF. In DNA, the CDR3 is TGTGCCAGCAGCTTAAAACAGACAGGATACTATGGCTACACCTTC.

The chain employs TRBV5-1 and TRBJ1-1, with D perhaps matching TRBD1 (5 bases). Between the trimmed V and J ends, which lost 1 base and 5 bases, there was a span of 12 bases. The CDR3 has 14 amino acids. CDR1 is SGHRS, CDR2 YFSETQ, per germline. As DNA, the CDR3 is TGCGCCAGCAGCTTGAGGGCGGGGGATACTGAAGCTTTCTTT. Protein: CASSLRAGDTEAFF.

The chain carries TRBV4-1 and TRBJ2-1, with D perhaps matching TRBD1 (6 bases). Germline V gene sequence: CDR1 MGHRA, CDR2 YSYEKL. V was trimmed by 4 bases and J by 7 bases, leaving 20 bases between them. The CDR3 consists of 16 residues. CDR3 loop: CASSLLPGTLTNEQFF. CDR3 DNA: TGCGCCAGCAGCCTCCTCCCCGGGACACTGACAAATGAGCAGTTCTTC.

This clone showed up just a few times. This chain connects TRBV29-1 to TRBJ2-3; maybe TRBD2 (5 bases). Trimming shortened V by 5 bases and J by 5 bases, and 17 bases separated the two germline ends. CDR1 SQVTM and CDR2 ANQGSEA come from the germline V gene. The CDR3 loop spans 14 amino acids. This CDR3 is CSVRRSGPGDTQYF. CDR3 DNA sequence: TGCAGCGTTCGGCGAAGCGGTCCCGGAGATACGCAGTATTTT.

In nucleotides, the CDR3 is TGTGCCAGCACTAGGGAGAGCTCCTATAATTCACCCCTCCACTTT. Protein product: CASTRESSYNSPLHF. The rearrangement joins TRBV2 to TRBJ1-6; no clear D gene. V was shortened by 7 bases and J by 0 bases, with 10 bases between the two germline ends. CDR1 is SNHLY, CDR2 FYNNEI, per germline. This CDR3 has 15 amino acids.

V is TRBV11-2 and J is TRBJ2-5, with 7 bases matching TRBD2. From germline, CDR1 is SGHAT and CDR2 FQNNGV. V trimming: 0 bases; J trimming: 4 bases; junction bases outside the gene matches: 5. The CDR3 runs to 15 residues. This CDR3 reads CASSLDRREGETQYF. The CDR3 DNA is TGTGCCAGCAGCTTAGATAGGAGGGAGGGAGAGACCCAGTACTTC.

This chain links TRBV25-1 with TRBJ2-3, with TRBD2 matching over 13 bases. The length of the CDR3 is 15 residues. The V segment lost 4 bases and the J segment 5 bases; nucleotides outside the gene matches: 3. Per the germline V gene, CDR1 is MGHDK and CDR2 is SYGVNS. The CDR3 bases are TGTGCCAGCAGTGGAGGACTAGCGGGAGTAGATACGCAGTATTTT. Translation gives CASSGGLAGVDTQYF.

The J gene is TRBJ2-7, the V gene TRBV5-1; TRBD1 agrees at 9 bases. V was pared by 1 base and J by 2 bases, with 10 bases of the junction left unmatched. Germline values: CDR1 SGHRS, CDR2 YFSETQ. This CDR3 region has 17 residues. The CDR3 DNA follows: TGCGCCAGCAGCTTGTCAACGGGTGGGACAGGGACCTACGAGCAGTACTTC. Its translation is CASSLSTGGTGTYEQYF.

The gene calls are TRBV6-1 and TRBJ1-2; 8 bases match TRBD1. The germline CDR1 and CDR2 sequences are MNHNS and SASEGT. Unmatched junction bases numbered 4, after V lost 6 bases and J lost 4 bases. The CDR3 extends over 13 amino acids. CDR3 region: CASRGQGLYGYTF. The CDR3, as DNA: TGTGCCAGCAGAGGACAGGGCCTCTATGGCTACACCTTC.

The V gene is TRBV5-1, the J gene TRBJ2-7; 8 bases map to TRBD1. V lost 0 bases and J lost 3; bases outside the gene matches: 5. CDR1 is SGHRS and CDR2 is YFSETQ in the germline V gene. This CDR3 spans 15 amino acids. The chain's CDR3 is CASSLDPGQDYEQYF. CDR3 sequence (DNA): TGCGCCAGCAGCTTGGACCCGGGACAGGACTACGAGCAGTACTTC.

This chain links TRBV5-1 with TRBJ2-7; D remains ambiguous. The CDR3 is made up of 15 amino acids. CDR1 SGHRS and CDR2 YFSETQ come from the germline V gene. V was shortened by 5 bases and J by 0 bases, with 15 bases between the two germline ends. In DNA form, the CDR3 reads TGCGCCAGCAGTTTATCGACTTTAAGCTCCTACGAGCAGTACTTC. Protein sequence: CASSLSTLSSYEQYF.

The V and J genes are TRBV12-5 and TRBJ1-2; 7 bases fit TRBD1. This CDR3 region has 14 residues. The germline V gene has CDR1 LGHNT and CDR2 FRNRAP. V gave up 7 bases and J gave up 1 base; unmatched junction bases: 6. The CDR3 here is CASADRVDNYGYTF. In DNA form, the CDR3 reads TGTGCTAGTGCCGACAGGGTGGATAACTATGGCTACACCTTC.

This clone was recorded a few times. This chain connects TRBV11-2 to TRBJ2-7; D perhaps matches TRBD1 (6 bases). Trimming left V 4 bases short and J 5 bases short, with 12 bases between. The CDR3 has 13 residues. CDR1 is SGHAT, CDR2 FQNNGV, per germline. The CDR3 sequence: CASSSTGIHEQYF. CDR3 DNA sequence: TGTGCCAGCAGCTCTACAGGGATCCACGAGCAGTACTTC.

The CDR3 bases are TGCGCCAGCAGCCAAGATTCGACTAGCTCCTTAAACACCGGGGAGCTGTTTTTT. This sequence encodes CASSQDSTSSLNTGELFF. The V call is TRBV4-1, the J call TRBJ2-2, with 7 nucleotides matching TRBD2. V shed 0 bases and J 2 bases; nucleotides not matched to a gene: 9. Germline V lookup: CDR1 MGHRA, CDR2 YSYEKL. The CDR3 is made up of 18 amino acids.

About this clone itself: The sample contains more than one DNA sequence encoding this CDR3. The chain couples TRBV5-1 to TRBJ2-7, with D possibly being TRBD1 (6 bases). V was shortened by 0 bases and J by 0 bases, with 7 bases between the two germline ends. Germline assignment: CDR1 SGHRS and CDR2 YFSETQ. The CDR3 consists of 14 residues. The CDR3 reads CASSLEQGSYEQYF. DNA for the CDR3: TGCGCCAGCAGCTTGGAACAGGGCTCCTACGAGCAGTACTTC.

The rearrangement links TRBV6-1 to TRBJ2-1; 8 bases match TRBD2. Germline trimming cut 6 bases from V and 6 bases from J; bases unmatched to any gene: 1. From germline, CDR1 is MNHNS and CDR2 SASEGT. This CDR3 is built from 12 residues. The CDR3 region has the DNA TGTGCCAGCAGGGGGACTAGCAATGAGCAGTTCTTC. The encoded protein is CASRGTSNEQFF.

The V gene is TRBV27, the J gene TRBJ1-2; perhaps TRBD1 as D (5 bases). The CDR3 is 12 residues long. V dropped 2 bases and J dropped 7 bases, with 8 bases sitting between them. The germline V gene encodes CDR1 MNHEY and CDR2 SMNVEV (reference sequence). In nucleotides, the CDR3 is TGTGCCAGCAGTTTAGGGGCCGGTGGCTACACCTTC. Its translation: CASSLGAGGYTF.